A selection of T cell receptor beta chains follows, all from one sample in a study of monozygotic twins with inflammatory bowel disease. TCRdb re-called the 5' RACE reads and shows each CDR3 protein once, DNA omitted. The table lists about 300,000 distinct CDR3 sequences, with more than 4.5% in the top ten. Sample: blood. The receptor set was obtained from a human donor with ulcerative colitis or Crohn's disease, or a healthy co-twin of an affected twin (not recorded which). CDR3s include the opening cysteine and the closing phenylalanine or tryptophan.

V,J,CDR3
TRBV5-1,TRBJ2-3,CASSLGDSDTQYF
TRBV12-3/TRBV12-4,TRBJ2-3,CASTYRGAWDTQYF
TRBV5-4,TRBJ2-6,CASSLYNSGANVLTF
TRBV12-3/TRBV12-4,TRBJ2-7,CASSPLRPRGGYEQYF
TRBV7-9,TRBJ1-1,CASSLGTENTEAFF
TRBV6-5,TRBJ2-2,CASSYPGQGARGTGELFF
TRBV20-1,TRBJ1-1,CSASSGKNTEAFF
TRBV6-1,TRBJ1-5,CASSEALGQVRLPQHF
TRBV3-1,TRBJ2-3,CASSQDPGYTQYF
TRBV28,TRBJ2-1,CASSLRTVGDEQFF
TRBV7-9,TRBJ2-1,CAYVPNRDSYNEQFF
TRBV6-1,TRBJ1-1,CASSRQGMNTEAFF
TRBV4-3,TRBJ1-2,CASSQDGRGYTF
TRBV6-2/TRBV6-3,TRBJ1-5,CASSYSETNQPQHF
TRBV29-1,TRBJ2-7,CSVSNRGPLEQYF
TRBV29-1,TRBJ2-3,CSVEGGQGGSFSTDTQYF
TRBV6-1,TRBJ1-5,CASSETGSMQPQHF
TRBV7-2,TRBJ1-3,CASSLVTGKNTGNTIYF
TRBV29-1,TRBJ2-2,CSVGRGVQAGELFF
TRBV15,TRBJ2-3,CATSRATDTQYF
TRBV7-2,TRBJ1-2,CASSLHPTGYGYTF
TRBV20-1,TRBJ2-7,CSAGTPAVEEQYF
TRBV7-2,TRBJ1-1,CASSLSLVNTEAFF
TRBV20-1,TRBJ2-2,CSAPTSGRNTGELFF
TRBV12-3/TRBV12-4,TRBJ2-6,CASSLVGGGPGANVLTF
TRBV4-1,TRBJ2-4,CASSQETTGKNIQYF
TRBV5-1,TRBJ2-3,CASRSGDLTQYF